The sequence of this TCR beta chain was determined in a study of cytomegalovirus exposure and HLA in healthy donors (dated by TCRdb to 2016 to 2017). Looking at the study overall: According to an earlier analysis of around 600 of the donors, 200 million or so T cells yielded 95 million to 140 million unique TCR beta sequences and 276 Gb of sequence data. Along with the roughly 700-subject first cohort, a separate validation cohort of over 90 different subjects was used. In an earlier analysis of 587 of the donors, high-throughput TCR beta sequencing was used to judge whether each TCR beta V gene segment behaved as functional or pseudogenic. A later genetic analysis took genome-wide SNP genotypes for about 55% of the 666 donors and used that subset as a discovery cohort. Five DR-DQ haplotypes were treated as single units for association and clustering because of strong linkage in the cohort. Across around 400 genotyped donors of the cohort, an average of about 220,000 unique TCR beta nucleotide sequences per donor were sequenced, and 15% to 20% of those sequences were non-productive. The study aimed to test whether signatures of past pathogen exposure could be identified by cataloging public T cell receptors. To study patterns of TCR occurrence, a later analysis re-analyzed previously published TCR beta repertoires from around 670 donors and added high-resolution HLA genotyping. The later analysis used no new phenotypic data to find candidate immune exposures, relying instead on TCR beta sequences and their occurrence across donors. HLA typing included class I and class II loci at four-digit resolution. The number of donors typed differed by locus, with roughly 620-630 for A, B, C, DRB1 and DQB1, 522 for DQA1, 606 for DPA1, and under 490 for DPB1. Of the 300 to 500 genotyped donors, 81% were placed in the genetic ancestry cluster associated with self-reported Caucasian donors. An early release that covered about 600 HLA-typed donors contained around 300 gigabases of sequencing data and roughly 84 million unique TCR sequences. Alongside the repertoire data, information on donor age, sex, ethnicity and CMV serostatus was compiled. All discovery cohort repertoires had been generated using a single sequencing platform. The study combined high-throughput TCR immunosequencing, statistical association of individual TCRs with disease status, and machine learning to predict cytomegalovirus infection status. The T cell repertoires of several hundred subjects were profiled by immunosequencing and related to cytomegalovirus serostatus.

Library preparation was by the immunoSEQ multiplex PCR assay. For the multiplex PCR, a mixture combining 60 forward primers for TCR Vbeta segments and 13 reverse primers for TCR Jbeta segments was used. A multiplex PCR assay on genomic DNA amplified the CDR3 region of rearranged TCR beta genes. The amplified TCR beta libraries were sequenced on the Illumina HiSeq System as 87-base-pair reads. The paper's data handling went like this. Across the 666 repertoires, a later analysis counted tens of millions of unique TCR beta chains, approximately 10 million of which were shared by at least two donors. To remove PCR and sequencing errors, raw reads were error-corrected and collapsed into unique sequences using a nearest-neighbor algorithm that merged closely related sequences. To assign V, D and J gene segments, CDR3 sequences were aligned to IMGT reference sequences. Each retained sequence needed at least a six-nucleotide match to both a V gene segment and a J gene segment. A rearrangement was called productive if the CDR3 had no stop codons and remained in frame with V and J, and every other rearrangement was called non-productive. Following IMGT convention, CDR3 was defined as the stretch from the second conserved V-encoded cysteine up to the conserved J-encoded phenylalanine. The earlier analysis of roughly 590 of the donors excluded any sequence lacking an unambiguous match to a single V gene segment. In an earlier analysis of approximately 550 of the donors, V segments were called functional above 56.7% productive rearrangements and were called segregating when the between-donor standard deviation exceeded 5%. A statistical classification framework was built to diagnose cytomegalovirus status from the catalog of TCR beta chain sequences. V and J gene assignment, in a later analysis, came from comparing TCR nucleotide sequences with IMGT/GENE-DB human TR gene sequences. In a later analysis, CDR3 sequences and most-parsimonious VDJ recombination scenarios were assigned using the TCRdist pipeline. In a later analysis, each TCR beta chain was defined by its CDR3 amino acid sequence together with its V-gene family, and reads lacking a unique V-gene family were excluded. To address suspected cross-contamination and a sequencing artifact, a later analysis removed some 620 highly shared, low-generation-probability nucleotide sequences. For each public chain, a later analysis derived a clonal expansion index from normalized ranks of inferred template counts within each repertoire. A later analysis computed generation probabilities with a VDJ recombination model fitted to out-of-frame rearrangements, and checked the results against IGoR. In a later analysis, TCR-TCR, TCR-HLA and TCR-CMV co-occurrence was scored with hypergeometric tests, and a repertoire-size bias correction was applied to TCR pairs. To estimate false discovery rates, a later analysis permuted the HLA or CMV assignments 20 times. In a later analysis, co-occurring TCRs were grouped using DBSCAN, with TCRdist sequence similarity added in when clustering inside HLA-allele-positive subsets. For co-occurrence clustering, repertoires with fewer than 30,000 or more than 120,000 public chains were excluded, along with four to six repertoires with anomalous nucleotide sharing. In TCRdb, the immuneACCESS table is reduced to in-frame sequences with V and J assigned. These tables do not hold every clone; where another copy was compared, an unresolved V gene accounts for under half, and the others remain unexplained. V, J and clone size reflect that table, while D and trimming were determined from the DNA. A total of under 130,000 clones appear in this sample, around 75% of them only once. Of the sample, 1% to 1.5% falls within the top ten clones.

The study at large found these results: Most TCR sequences were seen in very few donors, while some public TCRs were found in many individuals. A further reported finding was that TCR beta sequences accurately predicted the HLA-A and HLA-B alleles for most subjects in the first cohort. In the study, 150 to 200 TCR beta chains were listed as associated with cytomegalovirus. The presence/absence analyses assumed that sequencing depth was roughly uniform across donors, and that assumption may not be true. It was suggested by the authors that the approach could potentially be generalized to other disease states and immunological phenotypes. In a later analysis, several top co-occurrence clusters were reported to appear linked to parvovirus B19, influenza, CMV and Epstein-Barr virus. The classifier was reported to diagnose cytomegalovirus status with high specificity and sensitivity in both the original cohort and the validation cohort. When HLA alleles, especially DR and DQ, strongly co-occurred, TCR associations were difficult to assign to individual alleles. In vitro tests confirmed that three of the cytomegalovirus-associated TCR beta chains recognize cytomegalovirus antigens. This cohort had only TCR beta chains sequenced, and the lack of alpha or paired-chain data limited which features could be detected. In a later analysis, HLA-associated TCR beta chains were found to be more clonally expanded and to have lower generation probabilities than equally common non-associated chains. At a false discovery rate of 0.05, a later analysis linked about 17,000 TCR beta sequences to specific HLA alleles. A group of highly shared sequence variants was considered likely to be a technical artifact of the sequencing pipeline. Because HLA typing was unavailable for some donors at each locus, only the typed subset was used in association tests. A later analysis found that TCR association rates varied across HLA loci, with DRB1 alleles showing the most associated TCRs and HLA-C alleles the fewest. Broadly in line with IMGT annotations, most TCR beta V segments showed up in productive rearrangements about 90% or about 30% of the time in an earlier analysis of 587 of the donors. Correlated functional status among segregating V segments might be attributable to linkage disequilibrium, but an unknown experimental factor could not be ruled out. An association between a missense DCLRE1C variant and V-gene and J-gene trimming of TCR beta chains was found in a later genetic analysis and replicated in an independent cohort. A later analysis found that most CMV-associated TCR beta chains appeared HLA-restricted, with HLA associations seemingly driven largely by CMV exposure. Roughly 17 rarely observed V segments, including chromosome 9 orphons, were excluded from the earlier analysis of approximately 600 of the donors because counts were too low. According to a later genetic analysis, donors in an Asian-associated ancestry cluster had fewer N-insertions in productive TCRs than the roughly 700-donor mean. Some IMGT-functional V segments, including TRBV6-2 and TRBV6-3, could not be told apart with the 87-base-pair reads, so those segments were excluded. CMV serostatus was the only immune exposure information available for the cohort.

The cohort was made up of roughly 670 healthy bone marrow donors. At the time of sampling, every cohort member was nominally healthy, though immune exposures that went unrecorded were likely present. The donor was CMV seronegative and belonged to the group of under 400 seronegative cohort members. Each donor provided a peripheral blood sample, and peripheral blood mononuclear cells were used for TCR beta sequencing. Genomic DNA extraction from the blood cell samples was performed with the Qiagen DNeasy Blood Extraction Kit. V sheds 0 bases and J sheds 6 bases, leaving 17 bases between their ends. CDR1 and CDR2 are read off the germline V gene as MNHEY and SVGAGI. Inclusive of the bounding cysteine and phenylalanine, the CDR3 is 16 residues long. The only DNA kept is the CDR3, 48 bases in frame from the first base. Remarks on this clone: Its antigen target is currently unknown. It has no much larger one-base neighbor in the sample; base qualities were not kept.

The rearrangement combines TRBV6-5 with TRBJ2-5; the D gene is perhaps TRBD2, on 6 matching bases. The TCR sequence derives from a man in his forties in good health and CMV-seronegative. The sample was PBMCs. The DNA sequence reads TGTGCCAGCAGTTACTCCGGGCGGGGTGGCTTCAAGACCCAGTACTTC. Its protein reads: CASSYSGRGGFKTQYF.